These T cell receptor beta chains were read from a single sample in a study of post-analysis software for immune sequencing data. TCRdb re-called the PCR reads through MiXCR, storing one row per CDR3 protein. The sample contains about 770,000 distinct CDR3 sequences, 46% of which appear only once. Specimen: blood. Receptors were obtained from a girl between 10 and 17 years old with multiple sclerosis. Both conserved end residues are part of each CDR3. The D gene is left open where the match is weak. Clone size is shown for a subset of rows, as once, few, many or a class of expanded clone.

clone_size j_call d_call v_call cdr3_aa cdr3_nt
. TRBJ2-5 TRBD1 TRBV9 CAGSEGAAFETQYF TGTGCCGGCAGCGAGGGGGCCGCCTTTGAGACCCAGTACTTC
. TRBJ2-1 TRBD2 TRBV29-1 CSVVGLAGDEQFF TGCAGCGTTGTTGGACTAGCGGGCGATGAGCAGTTCTTC
. TRBJ2-3 TRBD1 TRBV7-2 CASSRGQGALDTQYF TGTGCCAGCAGCCGGGGACAGGGGGCGTTAGATACGCAGTATTTT
. TRBJ2-7 TRBD2 TRBV12-3/TRBV12-4 CASSLEGGSPYEQYF TGTGCCAGCAGTTTAGAGGGAGGGAGCCCCTACGAGCAGTACTTC
few TRBJ2-7 TRBD2 TRBV6-6 CASGLAGGPYEQYF TGTGCCAGTGGGTTAGCGGGAGGGCCTTACGAGCAGTACTTC
. TRBJ1-1 . TRBV29-1 CSVTTGPYTEAFF TGCAGCGTGACGACAGGTCCATACACTGAAGCTTTCTTT
. TRBJ2-7 . TRBV7-6 CASSSLIGGTYEQYF TGTGCCAGCAGCTCCCTAATAGGCGGAACCTACGAGCAGTACTTC
. TRBJ2-5 TRBD2 TRBV6-5 CASSYSVSSGSSETQYF TGTGCCAGCAGTTACTCGGTTTCTAGCGGTAGCTCGGAGACCCAGTACTTC
. TRBJ2-7 . TRBV15 CATSSLRDAPYEQYF TGTGCCACCAGCAGCCTCCGGGACGCTCCCTACGAGCAGTACTTC
. TRBJ1-5 . TRBV12-3/TRBV12-4 CASSSFNNQPQHF TGTGCCAGCAGTTCCTTTAATAATCAGCCCCAGCATTTT
. TRBJ1-5 . TRBV20-1 CSASSGPQHF TGCAGTGCTAGTTCGGGTCCCCAGCATTTT
. TRBJ1-2 . TRBV7-2 CASSLTPEGSDYGYTF TGTGCCAGCAGCTTAACCCCGGAGGGTTCTGACTATGGCTACACCTTC
. TRBJ1-4 TRBD1 TRBV7-2 CASSNEQGRWEKLFF TGTGCCAGCAGCAATGAACAGGGGCGGTGGGAAAAACTGTTTTTT
many TRBJ2-7 TRBD1 TRBV28 CASSTPDRAEYEQYF TGTGCCAGCAGTACCCCGGACAGGGCCGAATACGAGCAGTACTTC
. TRBJ2-7 TRBD2 TRBV4-2 CASSQEGDYIYEQYF TGTGCCAGCAGCCAAGAAGGGGACTACATCTACGAGCAGTACTTC
. TRBJ2-5 TRBD1 TRBV20-1 CSARRDSLQETQYF TGCAGTGCTAGGAGGGACAGCCTCCAAGAGACCCAGTACTTC
. TRBJ2-5 . TRBV15 CATSRDRGRETQYF TGTGCCACCAGCAGAGATAGGGGCAGGGAGACCCAGTACTTC
. TRBJ2-3 . TRBV29-1 CSGTPAHLTDTQYF TGCAGCGGGACTCCCGCGCACCTTACAGATACGCAGTATTTT
. TRBJ1-2 . TRBV29-1 CSVVQNGYTF TGCAGCGTGGTACAGAATGGCTACACCTTC
few TRBJ1-2 . TRBV2 CASGGSGYTF TGTGCCAGCGGGGGGAGCGGCTACACCTTC
. TRBJ2-5 . TRBV9 CASSQTGNWAETQYF TGTGCCAGCAGCCAGACCGGCAACTGGGCCGAGACCCAGTACTTC
few TRBJ2-3 . TRBV7-9 CASSPPGDRTDTQYF TGTGCCAGCAGCCCTCCAGGCGATCGCACAGATACGCAGTATTTT
. TRBJ1-1 . TRBV20-1 CSARLTADMNTEAFF TGCAGTGCTAGGTTAACGGCAGACATGAACACTGAAGCTTTCTTT
. TRBJ2-7 . TRBV29-1 CSVETAPQVDTQYF TGCAGCGTTGAGACCGCACCCCAAGTGGACACCCAGTACTTC
. TRBJ1-5 . TRBV7-2 CASSPIDGSNQPQHF TGTGCCAGCAGCCCAATTGACGGGAGCAATCAGCCCCAGCATTTT
. TRBJ1-6 . TRBV12-3/TRBV12-4 CACLRGTSGSPLHF TGTGCCTGCCTTAGGGGGACAAGTGGTTCACCCCTCCACTTT
. TRBJ2-3 . TRBV24-1 CATSDPRDTQYF TGTGCCACCAGTGATCCGAGAGATACGCAGTATTTT
. TRBJ2-7 . TRBV27 CASSFVAGPYEQYF TGTGCCAGCAGTTTCGTCGCGGGGCCCTACGAGCAGTACTTC
few TRBJ2-3 TRBD1 TRBV6-4 CANREDRERLVPGTDTQYF TGTGCCAACAGAGAGGACAGGGAGCGGTTGGTCCCGGGCACAGATACGCAGTATTTT
few TRBJ2-1 . TRBV29-1 CSVERAEGVDEQFF TGCAGCGTTGAGCGAGCGGAGGGGGTAGATGAGCAGTTCTTC
few TRBJ2-3 TRBD1 TRBV27 CASSWAGQGVSTDTQYF TGTGCCAGCAGTTGGGCTGGACAGGGGGTTAGCACAGATACGCAGTATTTT
. TRBJ2-3 TRBD2 TRBV20-1 CSARGLAGSPDTQYF TGCAGTGCTAGGGGACTAGCGGGATCACCAGATACGCAGTATTTT
few TRBJ2-4 . TRBV9 CASSVSGGKNIQYF TGTGCCAGCAGCGTATCCGGGGGCAAAAACATTCAGTACTTC
. TRBJ2-3 TRBD1 TRBV14 CACEQGNTQYF TGTGCCTGCGAACAGGGGAATACGCAGTATTTT
few TRBJ2-7 . TRBV30 CAWSVRALLLGEQYF TGTGCCTGGAGTGTACGAGCCCTCTTATTAGGGGAGCAGTACTTC
few TRBJ1-1 . TRBV29-1 CSVADTVYTEAFF TGCAGCGTTGCCGATACAGTTTACACTGAAGCTTTCTTT
. TRBJ2-7 TRBD1 TRBV30 CALRDRGPYEQDF TGTGCCCTCCGGGACAGGGGTCCTTACGAGCAGGACTTC
. TRBJ2-5 TRBD1 TRBV5-8 CASSLRDRTGQETQYF TGTGCCAGCAGCCTCCGGGACAGGACCGGCCAAGAGACCCAGTACTTC
. TRBJ2-7 TRBD2 TRBV20-1 CSASTGGRSYEQYF TGCAGTGCTAGTACGGGGGGACGCTCCTACGAGCAGTACTTC
once TRBJ1-2 TRBD1 TRBV7-9 CASSPGTDPTGYTF TGTGCCAGCAGCCCGGGGACAGACCCTACTGGCTACACCTTC
. TRBJ1-1 . TRBV11-2 CASSPLSEAFF TGTGCCAGCAGCCCCCTCTCTGAAGCTTTCTTT
. TRBJ2-1 TRBD2 TRBV10-3 CAISGQTSGWLEDEQFF TGTGCCATCAGTGGACAGACTAGCGGGTGGCTGGAGGATGAGCAGTTCTTC
few TRBJ1-2 . TRBV6-2/TRBV6-3 CASSYSLGEGADGYTF TGTGCCAGCAGTTACTCCCTCGGTGAAGGGGCGGATGGCTACACCTTC
few TRBJ2-1 TRBD2 TRBV7-2 CASSWGLAGYNEQFF TGTGCCAGCAGCTGGGGACTAGCGGGGTACAATGAGCAGTTCTTC
. TRBJ2-1 TRBD2 TRBV14 CASSQESPLGSGREGEQFF TGTGCCAGCAGCCAAGAGTCGCCCCTGGGTAGCGGGAGAGAGGGTGAGCAGTTCTTC
. TRBJ2-3 TRBD2 TRBV6-6 CASTETSGDTDTQYF TGTGCCAGCACCGAAACTAGCGGGGACACAGATACGCAGTATTTT
. TRBJ1-5 TRBD1 TRBV12-3/TRBV12-4 CASSSGTDSNQPQHF TGTGCCAGCAGTTCCGGGACAGATAGCAATCAGCCCCAGCATTTT
once TRBJ2-7 TRBD2 TRBV24-1 CATSKLAASDEQYF TGTGCCACCAGTAAACTAGCGGCTAGCGATGAGCAGTACTTC